The 30 T cell receptor beta chains below all came from one sample that was sequenced in a study of graft-versus-host responses after intestinal transplantation. No antigens are known for them. Here immunoSEQ multiplex PCR was the method, and the copy in TCRdb shows in-frame clones only, minus some. The table records about 96,000 clones, 92% of them present only once. This specimen consisted of unstimulated CD4+ T cells sorted from spleen or lymph node cells, obtained before intestinal transplant. Receptors originate from a human donor who received an intestinal transplant.

The gene calls are TRBV5-1 and TRBJ2-7; TRBD1 is a possible D gene (5 bases). Trimming left V 4 bases short and J 1 base short, with 9 bases between. CDR1 is SGHRS and CDR2 is YFSETQ in the germline V gene. This CDR3 has 13 amino acids. The CDR3: CASSVTGSYEQYF. The CDR3 DNA follows: TGCGCCAGCAGCGTAACAGGTTCCTACGAGCAGTACTTC.

V gene TRBV15 combines with J gene TRBJ1-2; 7 bases line up with TRBD1. CDR1 and CDR2 (germline): LNHNV, YYDKDF (reference sequence). CDR3 length: 14 residues. V lost 6 bases to trimming and J lost 13 bases; unmatched junction nucleotides: 17. The DNA for the CDR3 is TGTGCCACCAGGGAACCGGGACAGCTACGTGATTGCACCTTC. Amino acid sequence: CATREPGQLRDCTF.

Note on this clone: A read error may account for a junction end that differs from germline. The J gene is TRBJ1-5, the V gene TRBV27; D is ambiguous. Germline assignment: CDR1 MNHEY and CDR2 SMNVEV (reference sequence). CDR3 length: 13 amino acids. Here the CDR3 DNA reads TGTGCCAGCAGTCTATCCCCGTATCAGCCCCAGCATTTT. It yields the protein CASSLSPYQPQHF.

This sequence joins TRBV5-1 and TRBJ1-4; possibly TRBD1 for D (5 bases). V was trimmed by 2 bases and J by 5 bases, leaving 7 bases between them. This CDR3 is built from 13 residues. Looked up from germline, CDR1 is SGHRS and CDR2 is YFSETQ. In nucleotides, the CDR3 is TGCGCCAGCAGCTTAGGGGTAAATGAAAAACTGTTTTTT. As protein: CASSLGVNEKLFF.

In its sample, this clone was seen once. The rearrangement links TRBV7-9 to TRBJ2-3; 7 bases match TRBD2. The germline gives CDR1 SEHNR, CDR2 FQNEAQ (reference sequence). Germline trimming cut 5 bases from V and 2 bases from J; bases unmatched to any gene: 4. There are 14 residues in the CDR3. The CDR3 loop reads CASSPSGNTDTQYF. The CDR3 DNA is TGTGCCAGCAGCCCGAGCGGGAACACAGATACGCAGTATTTT.

This sequence joins TRBV7-9 and TRBJ2-3; 8 bases line up with TRBD2. Per the germline V gene, CDR1 is SEHNR and CDR2 is FQNEAQ (reference sequence). This CDR3 has 17 residues. The V gene end was trimmed by 1 base and the J gene end by 1 base; junction bases not matched to a gene: 7. Here the CDR3 reads CASSLGTAGARTDTQYF. For the CDR3, the DNA is TGTGCCAGCAGCTTAGGTACAGCGGGGGCCCGCACAGATACGCAGTATTTT.

CDR3 protein: CSASGVSEAFF. The CDR3 DNA reads TGCAGTGCTTCAGGGGTATCTGAAGCTTTCTTT. The rearrangement joins TRBV20-1 to TRBJ1-1; the D gene is possibly TRBD1 (6 bases). V lost 5 bases, J lost 6 bases, and 10 bases lay in between. In germline, CDR1 is DFQATT, CDR2 SNEGSKA (reference sequence). This CDR3 is built from 11 residues.

The chain's CDR3 is CASSSLRDRDPLSSYNEQFF. CDR3 nucleotides: TGTGCCAGCAGTTCCTTAAGGGACAGGGATCCTCTGAGCTCCTACAATGAGCAGTTCTTC. V gene TRBV28 combines with J gene TRBJ2-1, with 9 bases that match TRBD1. The trim removed 4 bases at V and 0 bases at J, leaving 16 bases unmatched. The CDR3 is 20 amino acids. The germline V gene has CDR1 MDHEN and CDR2 SYDVKM.

The chain links TRBV10-1 to TRBJ2-7, with 8 bases matching TRBD2. Germline V CDR1 and CDR2: WNHNN, SYGVQD (reference sequence). J was trimmed by 6 bases and V by 2 bases; bases with no gene match: 9. This CDR3 is 15 amino acids long. The CDR3: CASSEEPSGPSEQYF. The CDR3 coding sequence is TGCGCCAGCAGTGAGGAGCCTAGCGGGCCGTCCGAGCAGTACTTC.

The chain recombines TRBV28 with TRBJ2-3, with TRBD2 identical over 12 bases. Germline values: CDR1 MDHEN, CDR2 SYDVKM. The CDR3 is 19 residues long. Trimming took 3 bases from V and 2 from J; bases not matched to a gene: 12. CDR3 in amino acids: CASSFLAPLAGGATDTQYF. Written as DNA, the CDR3 is TGTGCCAGCAGTTTCCTCGCCCCCCTAGCGGGGGGGGCCACAGATACGCAGTATTTT.

The chain employs TRBV4-2 and TRBJ2-5, with TRBD2 identical over 11 bases. This CDR3 region has 16 residues. Losses at the gene ends were 1 base for V and 7 bases for J; bases not matched to a gene: 8. Germline V CDR1 and CDR2: LGHNA, YNFKEQ. The CDR3 loop reads CASSQALAGGAGTQYF. As DNA, the CDR3 is TGTGCCAGCAGCCAAGCCCTAGCGGGGGGCGCCGGGACCCAGTACTTC.

The chain joins TRBV18 to TRBJ1-6; tentative D call: TRBD1 (5 bases). Between the trimmed V and J ends, which lost 2 bases and 5 bases, there was a span of 7 bases. Germline V gene data show CDR1 as KGHSH and CDR2 as LQKENI. The length of the CDR3 is 14 residues. This CDR3 reads CASSPGANNSPLHF. In DNA form, the CDR3 reads TGTGCCAGCTCACCAGGGGCGAATAATTCACCCCTCCACTTT.

V and J are TRBV5-1 and TRBJ2-7, with 10 bases aligning to TRBD1. The CDR3 covers 15 residues. The germline CDR1 and CDR2 sequences are SGHRS and YFSETQ. Trimming cost V 4 bases and J 6 bases; bases outside gene matches: 10. The CDR3: CASSLGTGTGAEQYF. The CDR3 DNA sequence: TGCGCCAGCAGCCTTGGAACCGGGACAGGGGCCGAGCAGTACTTC. Based on the CDR3 plus reference TRBV5-1 and TRBJ2-7, the full variable domain is KAGVTQTPRYLIKTRGQQVTLSCSPISGHRSVSWYQQTPGQGLQFLFEYFSETQRNKGNFPGRFSGRQFSNSRSEMNVSTLELGDSALYLCASSLGTGTGAEQYFGPGTRLTVT.

The rearrangement uses TRBV2 and TRBJ2-7; 7 nucleotides match TRBD2. V was pared by 6 bases and J by 1 base, with 3 bases of the junction left unmatched. Germline CDR1 is SNHLY and CDR2 is FYNNEI. The CDR3 has 13 residues. The CDR3 nucleotides are TGTGCCAGCAGATTAGCGGGTTCCTACGAGCAGTACTTC. Translated: CASRLAGSYEQYF.

This rearrangement joins TRBV4-3 to TRBJ2-7; the match to TRBD1 covers 8 bases. With V trimmed by 2 bases and J by 0 bases, 21 bases remained unmatched. This CDR3 region has 21 residues. In germline, CDR1 is LGHNA, CDR2 YSLEER. The CDR3 nucleotides read TGCGCCAGCAGCCAATCGGTGTCCGGACAGGGTCCTTTTTTCGACTCCTACGAGCAGTACTTC. Its protein product is CASSQSVSGQGPFFDSYEQYF.

The genes are TRBV5-1 and TRBJ1-4; 7 nucleotides agree with TRBD1. In germline, CDR1 is SGHRS, CDR2 YFSETQ. V shed 4 bases and J 4 bases; nucleotides not matched to a gene: 10. The CDR3 runs 16 residues. The CDR3 DNA is TGCGCCAGCAGCCTCCCGGACAGGACAAGTAATGAAAAACTGTTTTTT. Its translation: CASSLPDRTSNEKLFF.

V and J are TRBV28 and TRBJ2-7; TRBD1 aligns across 7 bases. This CDR3 spans 11 amino acids. The trim removed 5 bases at V and 8 bases at J, leaving 3 bases unmatched. Germline-derived CDR1 and CDR2 are MDHEN and SYDVKM. This CDR3 is CASSLQGKQYF. The CDR3 DNA follows: TGTGCCAGCAGTCTACAGGGGAAGCAGTACTTC.

On this clone itself: Other DNA sequences in this sample translate to the same CDR3. This rearrangement joins TRBV21-1 to TRBJ1-1. TRBV21-1 is given as a pseudogene. The CDR3 consists of 17 residues. The CDR3 is CASSKAPRTGGNTEAFF. The CDR3 DNA reads as TGTGCCAGCAGCAAAGCGCCCAGGACGGGGGGCAACACTGAAGCTTTCTTT.

The chain is built from TRBV28 and TRBJ1-5, with no clear D. V was trimmed by 5 bases and J by 6 bases, leaving 8 bases between them. The CDR3 has 12 amino acids. Germline V CDR1 and CDR2: MDHEN, SYDVKM. As DNA, the CDR3 is TGTGCCAGCAGTATCCTTATTCAGCCCCAGCATTTT. The encoded protein is CASSILIQPQHF.

V and J are TRBV4-1 and TRBJ1-6, with 9 bases identical to TRBD1. Germline-derived CDR1 and CDR2 are MGHRA and YSYEKL. This CDR3 has 13 amino acids. The trim removed 6 bases at V and 10 bases at J, leaving 4 bases unmatched. The CDR3: CASRNTGGSPLHF. The CDR3, as DNA: TGCGCCAGCAGGAATACAGGGGGCTCACCCCTCCACTTT.

The chain links TRBV7-8 to TRBJ2-7; a possible D gene is TRBD1 (6 bases). CDR1 and CDR2 from the germline V gene are SGHVS and FQNEAQ. The V end was cut by 8 bases, the J end by 2 bases, with 13 bases between. CDR3 length: 13 amino acids. CDR3 sequence reads: CASRQELTYEQYF. The CDR3 region has the DNA TGTGCCAGCCGACAGGAGTTAACCTACGAGCAGTACTTC.

J is TRBJ2-3 and V is TRBV29-1; 8 bases agree with TRBD1. The ends lost 3 bases at V and 1 base at J; junction bases unmatched: 3. Germline CDR1 and CDR2: SQVTM and ANQGSEA. This CDR3 comprises 14 residues. The CDR3, as DNA: TGCAGCGTTGATTTGGGACAGGGCACAGATACGCAGTATTTT. This translates into CSVDLGQGTDTQYF.

This chain uses TRBV18 with TRBJ2-1; possibly TRBD1 for D (6 bases). The length of the CDR3 is 12 residues. Per germline, CDR1 KGHSH and CDR2 LQKENI. The V end lost 2 bases, the J end lost 9 bases, and 8 bases lay between the germline ends. Here the CDR3 reads CASSPRGSEQFF. The CDR3 DNA reads TGTGCCAGCTCACCAAGGGGGAGTGAGCAGTTCTTC. Full variable domain (outside the CDR3, taken from reference TRBV18 and TRBJ2-1): NAGVMQNPRHLVRRRGQEARLRCSPMKGHSHVYWYRQLPEEGLKFMVYLQKENIIDESGMPKERFSAEFPKEGPSILRIQQVVRGDSAAYFCASSPRGSEQFFGPGTRLTVL.

The V gene is TRBV9, the J gene TRBJ2-2, with 15 bases lining up with TRBD2. The junction had 9 bases not matched to a gene; V was cut back by 5 bases and J by 4 bases. This CDR3 is built from 18 residues. Germline loops: CDR1 SGDLS, CDR2 YYNGEE. CDR3 sequence: CASRPGLAGGRGTGELFF. DNA for the CDR3: TGTGCCAGCAGACCAGGACTAGCGGGAGGGCGTGGCACCGGGGAGCTGTTTTTT.

This rearrangement joins TRBV5-1 to TRBJ1-1, with 12 bases that match TRBD1. The CDR3 consists of 18 residues. Trimming took 3 bases from V and 1 from J; bases not matched to a gene: 10. Looked up from germline, CDR1 is SGHRS and CDR2 is YFSETQ. CDR3 DNA sequence: TGCGCCAGCAGCTACGGGACAGGGGGCGTCTGGCCGAACACTGAAGCTTTCTTT. Its translation: CASSYGTGGVWPNTEAFF.

V gene TRBV6-4 combines with J gene TRBJ2-1; TRBD1 is a possible D gene (6 bases). The CDR3 totals 14 residues. The V gene lost 6 bases and the J gene lost 5 bases, with 14 bases spanning the gap. Per the germline V gene, CDR1 is MRHNA and CDR2 is SNTAGT. DNA for the CDR3: TGTGCCAGCAGAGAGGATACAGGGCACAATGAGCAGTTCTTC. As protein: CASREDTGHNEQFF.

The rearrangement uses TRBV5-4 and TRBJ1-2; tentatively, D is TRBD1 (5 bases). The V end lost 1 base, the J end lost 8 bases, and 12 bases lay between the germline ends. The length of the CDR3 is 13 residues. CDR1 is SGHNT and CDR2 is YYREEE in the germline V gene (reference sequence). The CDR3 DNA sequence: TGTGCCAGCAGCTTGACCAGGGAAATGGGCTACACCTTC. Its protein is CASSLTREMGYTF.

The rearrangement uses TRBV5-1 and TRBJ2-7, with 7 bases lining up with TRBD1. V lost 4 bases, J lost 3 bases, and 10 bases stayed unmatched. The germline V gene encodes CDR1 SGHRS and CDR2 YFSETQ. This CDR3 spans 15 amino acids. Here the CDR3 DNA reads TGCGCCAGCAGCGACGCCGGGACAGACTACTACGAGCAGTACTTC. Translating gives CASSDAGTDYYEQYF.

The chain uses TRBV7-2 and TRBJ2-3; TRBD2 matches 13 bases. Losses at the gene ends were 3 bases for V and 2 bases for J; bases not matched to a gene: 5. Germline CDR1 and CDR2: SGHTA and FQGNSA. This CDR3 comprises 17 residues. CDR3 sequence: CASSFALAGGYTDTQYF. The DNA for the CDR3 is TGTGCCAGCAGCTTCGCACTAGCGGGGGGGTACACAGATACGCAGTATTTT.

The rearrangement links TRBV7-2 to TRBJ1-4; tentatively, D is TRBD1 (5 bases). This CDR3 has 17 residues. Germline assignment: CDR1 SGHTA and CDR2 FQGNSA. V gave up 1 base and J gave up 0 bases, with 12 bases separating them. The CDR3 here is CASSLVGSGATNEKLFF. Here the CDR3 DNA reads TGTGCCAGCAGCTTAGTAGGATCGGGGGCAACTAATGAAAAACTGTTTTTT.